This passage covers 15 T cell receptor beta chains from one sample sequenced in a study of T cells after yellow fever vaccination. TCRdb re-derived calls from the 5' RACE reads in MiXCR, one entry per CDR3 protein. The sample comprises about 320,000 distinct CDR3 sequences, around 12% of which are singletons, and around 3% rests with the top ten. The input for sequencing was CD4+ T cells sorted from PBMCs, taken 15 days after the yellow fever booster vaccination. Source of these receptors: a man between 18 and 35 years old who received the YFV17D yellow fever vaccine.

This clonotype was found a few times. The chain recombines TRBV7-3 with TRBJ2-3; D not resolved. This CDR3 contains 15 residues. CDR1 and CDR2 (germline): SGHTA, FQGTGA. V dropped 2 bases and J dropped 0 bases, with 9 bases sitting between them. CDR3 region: CASSLFGVSTDTQYF. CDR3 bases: TGTGCCAGCAGCTTATTTGGCGTAAGCACAGATACGCAGTATTTT.

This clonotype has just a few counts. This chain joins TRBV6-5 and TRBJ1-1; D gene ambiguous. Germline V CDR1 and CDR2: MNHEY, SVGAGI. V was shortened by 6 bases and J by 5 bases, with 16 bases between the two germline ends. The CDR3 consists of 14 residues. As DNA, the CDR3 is TGTGCCAGCAGCCAAGAGGTGCGGCGGACTGAAGCTTTCTTT. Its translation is CASSQEVRRTEAFF.

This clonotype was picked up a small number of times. The CDR3 nucleotides read TGTGCCAGCAGTCTTCAACCCAAAGATACGCAGTATTTT. Encoded protein: CASSLQPKDTQYF. This chain connects TRBV6-6 to TRBJ2-3; D is uncertain. Trimming left V 5 bases short and J 5 bases short, with 11 bases between. Germline assignment: CDR1 MNHNY and CDR2 SVGAGI (reference sequence). CDR3 size: 13 residues.

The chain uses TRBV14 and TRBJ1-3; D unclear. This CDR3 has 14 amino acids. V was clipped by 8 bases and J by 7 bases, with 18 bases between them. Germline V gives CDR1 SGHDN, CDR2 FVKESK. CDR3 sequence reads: CASSRTLVRNTIYF. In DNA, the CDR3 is TGTGCCAGCTCCAGGACCCTCGTGAGGAACACCATATATTTT.

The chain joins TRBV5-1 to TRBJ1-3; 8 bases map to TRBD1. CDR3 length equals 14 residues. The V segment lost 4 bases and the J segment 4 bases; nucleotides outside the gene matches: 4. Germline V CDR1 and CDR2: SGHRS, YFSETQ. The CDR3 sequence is CASSRGTGGNTIYF. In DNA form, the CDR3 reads TGCGCCAGCAGCCGGGGGACAGGAGGAAACACCATATATTTT.

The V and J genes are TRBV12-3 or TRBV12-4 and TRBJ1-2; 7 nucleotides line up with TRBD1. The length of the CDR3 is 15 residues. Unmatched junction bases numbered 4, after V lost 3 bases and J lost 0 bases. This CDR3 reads CASSLGQSANYGYTF. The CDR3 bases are TGTGCCAGCAGTTTGGGACAGTCAGCTAACTATGGCTACACCTTC.

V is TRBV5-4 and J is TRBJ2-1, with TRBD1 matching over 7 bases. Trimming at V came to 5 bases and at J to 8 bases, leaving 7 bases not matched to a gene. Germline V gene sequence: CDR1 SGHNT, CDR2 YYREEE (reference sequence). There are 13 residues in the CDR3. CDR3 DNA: TGTGCCAGCAGTAAAACAGGGGTACATGAGCAGTTCTTC. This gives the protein CASSKTGVHEQFF.

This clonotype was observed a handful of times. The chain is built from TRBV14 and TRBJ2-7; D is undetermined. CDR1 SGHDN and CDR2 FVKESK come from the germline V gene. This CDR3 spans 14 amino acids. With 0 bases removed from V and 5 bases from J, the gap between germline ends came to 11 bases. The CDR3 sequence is CASSQDMWAHEQYV. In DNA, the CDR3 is TGTGCCAGCAGCCAAGATATGTGGGCCCACGAGCAGTACGTC.

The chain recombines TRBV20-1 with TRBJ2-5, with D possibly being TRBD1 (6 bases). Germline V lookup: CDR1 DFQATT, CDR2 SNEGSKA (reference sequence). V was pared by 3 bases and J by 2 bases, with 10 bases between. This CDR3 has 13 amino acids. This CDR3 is CSARGAGQETQYF. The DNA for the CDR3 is TGCAGTGCTAGGGGGGCAGGGCAAGAGACCCAGTACTTC.

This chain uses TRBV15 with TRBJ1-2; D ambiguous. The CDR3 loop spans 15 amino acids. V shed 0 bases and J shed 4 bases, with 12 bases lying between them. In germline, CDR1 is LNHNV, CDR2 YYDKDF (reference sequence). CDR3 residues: CATSRDSAGSYGYTF. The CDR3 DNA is TGTGCCACCAGCAGAGATTCGGCGGGCTCCTATGGCTACACCTTC.

This CDR3 is CASSLGAGWSYGYTF. CDR3 coding DNA: TGTGCCAGCAGCTTAGGAGCAGGGTGGTCCTATGGCTACACCTTC. This rearrangement joins TRBV7-2 to TRBJ1-2, with a possible D match to TRBD1 (5 bases). Germline CDR1 is SGHTA and CDR2 is FQGNSA. The CDR3 runs 15 residues. Deletions cut 1 base from V and 4 bases from J, with 13 bases between.

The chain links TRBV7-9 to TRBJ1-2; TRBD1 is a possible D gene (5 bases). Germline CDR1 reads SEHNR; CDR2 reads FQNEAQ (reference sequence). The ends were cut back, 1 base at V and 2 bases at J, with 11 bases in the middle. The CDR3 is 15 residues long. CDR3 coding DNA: TGTGCCAGCAGCTTAGAAAGGGGAGGAAACTATGGCTACACCTTC. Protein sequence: CASSLERGGNYGYTF.

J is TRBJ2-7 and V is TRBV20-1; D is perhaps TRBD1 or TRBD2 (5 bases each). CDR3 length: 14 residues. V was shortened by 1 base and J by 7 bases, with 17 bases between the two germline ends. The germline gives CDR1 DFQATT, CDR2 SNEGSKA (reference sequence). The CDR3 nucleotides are TGCAGTGCTAGAGTGGGGGAACCCTCGAGGGAGCAGTACTTC. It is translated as CSARVGEPSREQYF.

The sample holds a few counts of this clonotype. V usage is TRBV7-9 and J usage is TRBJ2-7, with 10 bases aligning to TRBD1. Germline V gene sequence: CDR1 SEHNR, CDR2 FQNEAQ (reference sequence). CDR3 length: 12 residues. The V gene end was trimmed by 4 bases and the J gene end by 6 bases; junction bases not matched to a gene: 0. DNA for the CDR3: TGTGCCAGCAGCTGGGACAGGGGCGAGCAGTACTTC. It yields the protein CASSWDRGEQYF. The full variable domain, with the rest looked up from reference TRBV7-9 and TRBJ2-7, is DTGVSQNPRHKITKRGQNVTFRCDPISEHNRLYWYRQTLGQGPEFLTYFQNEAQLEKSRLLSDRFSAERPKGSFSTLEIQRTEQGDSAMYLCASSWDRGEQYFGPGTRLTVT.

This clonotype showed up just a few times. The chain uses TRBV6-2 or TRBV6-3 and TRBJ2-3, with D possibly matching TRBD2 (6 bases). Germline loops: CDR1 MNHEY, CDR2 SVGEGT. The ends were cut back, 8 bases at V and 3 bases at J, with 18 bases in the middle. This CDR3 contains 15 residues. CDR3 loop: CASSHPGELTDTQYF. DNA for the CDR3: TGTGCCAGCTCCCACCCGGGGGAGCTTACAGATACGCAGTATTTT.